Listed here are 15 T cell receptor beta chains from one sample, sequenced in a study of human CD8 memory T cell subsets. By UMI-labeled 5' RACE, the TCR beta libraries were made. TCRdb processed the 5' RACE reads again and assigns one entry to each CDR3 protein, with no DNA. The sample table sets out roughly 11,000 distinct CDR3 sequences. Specimen: CD8+ T cells from PBMCs. The receptors stem from a human donor in good health.

Measured by frequency, this clonotype is medium-sized. CDR3 region: CASSPLVAGAGEQFF. The rearrangement uses TRBV11-3 and TRBJ2-1; the TRBD1 assignment by TCRdb is unverifiable without DNA. There are 15 residues in the CDR3. Per germline, CDR1 SGHNT and CDR2 YENEEA.

J is TRBJ2-3 and V is TRBV15. Germline V CDR1 and CDR2: LNHNV, YYDKDF (reference sequence). This CDR3 comprises 13 residues. The CDR3 loop reads CATSRGLTDTQYF. Based on the CDR3 plus reference TRBV15 and TRBJ2-3, the full variable domain is DAMVIQNPRYQVTQFGKPVTLSCSQTLNHNVMYWYQQKSSQAPKLLFHYYDKDFNNEADTPDNFQSRRPNTSFCFLDIRSPGLGDTAMYLCATSRGLTDTQYFGPGTRLTVL.

The chain combines TRBV7-9 with TRBJ2-1; TCRdb's assignment of TRBD1 cannot be checked, as there is no DNA. Germline V gives CDR1 SEHNR, CDR2 FQNEAQ (reference sequence). The CDR3 is 12 residues long. CDR3 protein: CASSDRYNEQFF.

V gene TRBV28 combines with J gene TRBJ1-1; the TCRdb D gene call, TRBD1, has no DNA to confirm it. Germline V gene lookup returns CDR1 MDHEN and CDR2 SYDVKM. This CDR3 has 12 residues. CDR3 residues: CATRRGYTEAFF.

The chain has TRBV14 and TRBJ1-6. The CDR3 runs 16 residues. Per germline, CDR1 SGHDN and CDR2 FVKESK. CDR3 region: CASSQEAGSYNSPLHF.

The chain has TRBV19 and TRBJ2-3. The CDR3 consists of 13 residues. The germline V gene has CDR1 LNHDA and CDR2 SQIVND (reference sequence). CDR3: CASSPRYTDTQYF.

Frequency places this clonotype as medium-sized. The chain recombines TRBV27 with TRBJ2-7; the D gene TCRdb calls, TRBD1, cannot be checked with no DNA. The CDR3 length is 15 residues. The germline CDR1 and CDR2 sequences are MNHEY and SMNVEV (reference sequence). This CDR3 is CASSSPGGTSYEQYF.

This clonotype counts as medium-sized by frequency. This chain joins TRBV6-5 and TRBJ1-2; TCRdb designates TRBD1, a call that cannot be tested without DNA. The CDR3 runs 12 residues. CDR1 MNHEY and CDR2 SVGAGI come from the germline V gene. CDR3: CASSSGGLGYTF.

The chain joins TRBV6-5 to TRBJ2-3; TCRdb calls TRBD2, which cannot be checked without DNA. In germline, CDR1 is MNHEY, CDR2 SVGAGI. The length of the CDR3 is 13 residues. CDR3 amino acids: CASLGGGTDTQYF.

Judged by frequency, this clonotype is medium-sized. The chain has TRBV28 and TRBJ1-2; TCRdb's assignment of TRBD1 cannot be checked, as there is no DNA. This CDR3 region has 14 residues. Germline CDR1 MDHEN, CDR2 SYDVKM. CDR3: CASSLGDSYYGYTF.

The chain joins TRBV30 to TRBJ2-1; TCRdb designates TRBD2, a call that cannot be tested without DNA. Looked up from germline, CDR1 is GTSNPN and CDR2 is SVGIG (reference sequence). The CDR3 runs to 14 residues. CDR3 protein: CAWSALAGAWEQFF.

The CDR3 here is CASSSSGSELYEQYF. This chain links TRBV5-6 with TRBJ2-7; as DNA is missing, the TRBD1 call by TCRdb cannot be tested. Looked up from germline, CDR1 is SGHDT and CDR2 is YYEEEE. The CDR3 runs to 15 residues.

The genes are TRBV6-1 and TRBJ1-6; TCRdb proposes TRBD1, but this gene call is untestable without DNA. This CDR3 contains 15 residues. Looked up from germline, CDR1 is MNHNS and CDR2 is SASEGT. The CDR3 sequence is CASSGWGPANSPLHF.

This chain uses TRBV12-3 or TRBV12-4 with TRBJ2-1. This CDR3 is built from 12 residues. The CDR3 protein is CASGSGFNEQFF.

This clonotype counts as medium-sized by frequency. This chain joins TRBV20-1 and TRBJ2-7; without DNA, the TCRdb call of TRBD1 cannot be checked. Looked up from germline, CDR1 is DFQATT and CDR2 is SNEGSKA (reference sequence). The CDR3 has 15 residues. The CDR3 is CSAREMTGTPVEQYF.